A selection of T cell receptor beta chains follows, all from one sample in a study of T cell responses to AZD1222 COVID-19 vaccine. Assay used: immunoSEQ multiplex PCR; TCRdb lists only in-frame clones, some missing. The sample records 110,000 or so clones, 80% to 90% being singletons. The sequencing used peripheral blood, collected on day 0 of AZD1222 vaccination. These receptors were collected from an adult in good health. The CDR3 runs from the conserved cysteine through the conserved F or W.

TRBJ1-3 TRBV2 CASRAGTGGNTIYF
TRBJ2-3 TRBV5-1 CASSLGRGVTDTQYF
TRBJ1-1 TRBV13 CASSLDEGTEAFF
TRBJ1-6 TRBV4-3 CASSPLGNSYNSPLHF
TRBJ1-6 TRBV7-9 CASSFGRDNSPLHF
TRBJ1-2 TRBV5-6 CASSFGRYSYGYTF
TRBJ1-1 TRBV11-3 CASSPTVNTEAFF
TRBJ1-6 TRBV9 CASSNVGQGANSPLHF
TRBJ1-2 TRBV6-4 CASSGAREGYTF
TRBJ2-1 TRBV9 CASSPWASGRALFGNEQFF
TRBJ2-3 TRBV2 CASSPTLAGGIDTQYF
TRBJ1-1 TRBV7-9 CASSAGVSNTEAFF
TRBJ1-2 TRBV18 CASSPPGETNYGYTF
TRBJ1-4 TRBV7-9 CASSGGNHGKLFF
TRBJ1-1 TRBV30 CAWIFGRTLEAFF
TRBJ1-1 TRBV5-6 CASSPEASHTEAFF
TRBJ1-4 TRBV13 CASSSGTGPRRLTNEKLFF
TRBJ2-7 TRBV6-5 CASSYKGGQYF
TRBJ2-4 TRBV2 CASYVPGDKNIQYF
TRBJ2-2 TRBV3-1/TRBV3-2 CASRPTSGRNTGELFF
TRBJ2-7 TRBV24-1 CATSDPGPTGLYF
TRBJ2-2 TRBV19 CASSSGTLGNTGELFF
TRBJ2-6 TRBV19 CASKRQRSGANVLTF
TRBJ1-4 TRBV6-4 CASRLYEKLFF
TRBJ1-1 TRBV19 CASSTGQGRGNTEAFF
TRBJ2-1 TRBV9 CASTQNLAQGYNEQFF
TRBJ2-5 TRBV10-3 CAISEEEAGASGRFTETQYF
TRBJ2-3 TRBV4-1 CASSQPPLTLAGESTDTQYF
TRBJ2-2 TRBV7-3 CASSRDRLGGELFF
TRBJ1-1 TRBV6-5 CASSSGSGVAEAFF
TRBJ2-7 TRBV10-1 CASSDVGRGPVYEQYF
TRBJ2-1 TRBV5-1 CASREGTGAYEQFF
TRBJ2-3 TRBV21-1 CAPRGLAKNSTDTQYF
TRBJ2-7 TRBV11-2 CASSFEHSGLADEQYF
TRBJ1-1 TRBV2 CAAILARTGLSGTEAFF
TRBJ1-2 TRBV2 CASSPDRGVYGYTF
TRBJ1-3 TRBV7-2 CASSLVGFSGNTIYF
TRBJ2-5 TRBV19 CASGDSPKTQYF
TRBJ2-7 TRBV7-8 CASSLGQIYEQYF
TRBJ2-7 TRBV4-2 CASSQTHEQYF
TRBJ2-7 TRBV7-9 CASSRLPGGNLEQYF
TRBJ1-2 TRBV6-5 CASSNLYGYTF
TRBJ2-2 TRBV7-6 CASSSGLAGVGPGELFF
TRBJ1-1 TRBV12-3/TRBV12-4 CASSISGDTEAFF
TRBJ2-1 TRBV28 CASSLVPNEQFF
TRBJ2-7 TRBV7-9 CASSFLISTYEQYF
TRBJ2-1 TRBV5-1 CASSLDRASLHEQFF
TRBJ1-5 TRBV10-3 CAISESGQGGQPQHF
TRBJ2-2 TRBV9 CASERRVGTGNTGELFF
TRBJ2-3 TRBV5-4 CASRPGLDEDTQYF
TRBJ2-3 TRBV24-1 CATSEIRNSDTQYF
TRBJ2-7 TRBV19 CASSRDAGPGGYEQYF
TRBJ2-3 TRBV30 CAWSTNLNTMADTQYF
TRBJ2-7 TRBV7-6 CASSPTSWAGGPSEQYF
TRBJ1-2 TRBV9 CASSVGAGATNYGYTF
TRBJ2-7 TRBV6-2/TRBV6-3 CASSYLRNEQYF
TRBJ2-1 TRBV6-5 CAISMGGGQYGEQFF